This T cell receptor (beta chain) stems from a study of T cells in Graves' hyperthyroidism and ophthalmopathy. On the study more broadly: Sampling of peripheral blood happened at initial diagnosis, prior to any treatment.

Findings of the study overall: Stable hyperthyroidism was separated from ophthalmopathy by a model based on 13 V-J features.

In the case of this clonotype: The antigen remains undetermined.

RNA transcripts gave rise to amplified TCR beta CDR3 regions. First-round RT-PCR with HTBI primers amplified the TCR CDR3 region. TCRdb redid the calling of the multiplex PCR reads with MiXCR, one entry per CDR3 protein. This table holds approximately 330,000 distinct CDR3 sequences, around 20% found once. Diagnoses used clinical symptoms, serum thyroxine and TRAb, thyroid ultrasound and orbital computed tomography. Using more than 8 ml of fresh peripheral blood, PBMCs were prepared. CDR3 length: 13 amino acids. V was pared by 5 bases and J by 8 bases, with 15 bases between. Sequencing input: blood. The gene calls are TRBV12-3 or TRBV12-4 and TRBJ1-2; the D gene is possibly TRBD1 (5 bases). The sequence was collected from a woman between 45 and 60 years old with Graves' hyperthyroidism. The CDR3 nucleotides read TGTGCCAGCAGTCCCGACAGTCTTGGGGGCTACACCTTC. Translating it yields CASSPDSLGGYTF.